This is a list of T cell receptor beta chains from one sample in a study of cytomegalovirus exposure and HLA in healthy donors. Generated by immunoSEQ multiplex PCR, the TCRdb table keeps only in-frame clones and is missing some. The data show approximately 65,000 clones, with roughly 96% seen just once and around 2.4% held by the top ten. Sequences were obtained from PBMCs. Every receptor here comes from a man aged 18 to 35 in good health and CMV-seronegative. Both conserved end residues are part of each CDR3. Fields, in order: J gene, clone size, D gene, V gene, CDR3 DNA, CDR3 protein. A D gene is named only where the DNA matches it firmly. Some rows have no size entry. The others give once, few or many, or a class for an expanded clone.

J gene: TRBJ2-7
clone size: .
D gene: TRBD1
V gene: TRBV10-3
CDR3 DNA: TGTGCCATCAGTGGGAGACAGGGGGCGTACGAGCAGTACTTC
CDR3 protein: CAISGRQGAYEQYF

J gene: TRBJ1-3
clone size: .
D gene: TRBD1
V gene: TRBV18
CDR3 DNA: TGTGCCAGCTCACCAGTCACAGGGGGCTCTGGAAACACCATATATTTT
CDR3 protein: CASSPVTGGSGNTIYF

J gene: TRBJ1-2
clone size: .
D gene: .
V gene: TRBV25-1
CDR3 DNA: TGTGCCAGCAGTGAACGTAAGAGCTATGGCTACACCTTC
CDR3 protein: CASSERKSYGYTF

J gene: TRBJ2-7
clone size: .
D gene: TRBD2
V gene: TRBV7-3
CDR3 DNA: TGTGCCAGCAGCTCCGGGACTAGGGGGTCCAAGCAGTACTTC
CDR3 protein: CASSSGTRGSKQYF

J gene: TRBJ2-1
clone size: .
D gene: TRBD2
V gene: TRBV5-1
CDR3 DNA: TGCGCCAGCAGATCCGGGACTAGCGGGAGACATCTCAATGAGCAGTTCTTC
CDR3 protein: CASRSGTSGRHLNEQFF

J gene: TRBJ1-4
clone size: .
D gene: .
V gene: TRBV28
CDR3 DNA: TGTGCCAGCCTTACAGGGTCGGTTGAAAAACTGTTTTTT
CDR3 protein: CASLTGSVEKLFF

J gene: TRBJ1-1
clone size: .
D gene: .
V gene: TRBV5-1
CDR3 DNA: TGCGCCAGCAGCTTGCGTTGGGAGATGAACACTGAAGCTTTCTTT
CDR3 protein: CASSLRWEMNTEAFF

J gene: TRBJ2-1
clone size: .
D gene: TRBD2
V gene: TRBV27
CDR3 DNA: TGTGCCAGCAGTTTGGGGGCTAGCGGGAGAAACTACAATGAGCAGTTCTTC
CDR3 protein: CASSLGASGRNYNEQFF

J gene: TRBJ1-1
clone size: .
D gene: TRBD1
V gene: TRBV28
CDR3 DNA: TGTGCCAGCAGTTTACCGCAGGGGGGAGGTGAGGCTGAAGCTTTCTTT
CDR3 protein: CASSLPQGGGEAEAFF

J gene: TRBJ2-7
clone size: .
D gene: TRBD1
V gene: TRBV27
CDR3 DNA: TGTGCCAGCAGTCGACCGGGACAGGGGGAGGACGAGCAGTACTTC
CDR3 protein: CASSRPGQGEDEQYF

J gene: TRBJ2-6
clone size: .
D gene: TRBD1
V gene: TRBV6-6
CDR3 DNA: TGTGCCAGCAGTCAACAGGGGACTGGGGCCAACGTCCTGACTTTC
CDR3 protein: CASSQQGTGANVLTF

J gene: TRBJ1-4
clone size: .
D gene: .
V gene: TRBV6-5
CDR3 DNA: TGTGCCAGCAGTTATAGCGGGGCAGAAGAAAAACTGTTTTTT
CDR3 protein: CASSYSGAEEKLFF

J gene: TRBJ1-1
clone size: .
D gene: TRBD1
V gene: TRBV7-9
CDR3 DNA: TGTGCCAGCAGTCACCTGGGGCAGGGGGACACTGAAGCTTTCTTT
CDR3 protein: CASSHLGQGDTEAFF

J gene: TRBJ1-2
clone size: .
D gene: .
V gene: TRBV7-8
CDR3 DNA: TGTGCCAGCAGCGCGGACAGCTATGGCTACACCTTC
CDR3 protein: CASSADSYGYTF

J gene: TRBJ2-2
clone size: once
D gene: .
V gene: TRBV19
CDR3 DNA: TGTGCCAGTAGTTCGGAGAGTCGCCGCACCGGGGAGCTGTTTTTT
CDR3 protein: CASSSESRRTGELFF

J gene: TRBJ1-1
clone size: .
D gene: .
V gene: TRBV7-2
CDR3 DNA: TGTGCCAGCAGCTTGGACAGAACAAACACTGAAGCTTTCTTT
CDR3 protein: CASSLDRTNTEAFF